This passage covers 27 T cell receptor beta chains from one sample sequenced in a study of T cell repertoires in cytomegalovirus infection. From the reads, TCRdb called clonotypes with MiXCR, one entry per CDR3 protein. Of a few hundred thousand distinct CDR3 sequences listed, about 40% are singletons. No antigen is known for these receptors. The input for sequencing was cultured PBMCs, taken from culture after CMV antigen stimulation. Receptors originate from a human donor in good health (CMV status not recorded). Some clones in this sample may be carry-over from other donors' samples.

The chain uses TRBV28 and TRBJ1-1; the D is unclear. Germline CDR1 and CDR2: MDHEN and SYDVKM. There are 12 residues in the CDR3. V was trimmed by 2 bases and J by 5 bases, leaving 6 bases between them. The CDR3 protein is CASSLGQTEAFF. DNA for the CDR3: TGTGCCAGCAGTTTAGGCCAGACTGAAGCTTTCTTT.

The rearrangement joins TRBV28 to TRBJ2-1; TRBD1 is a possible D gene (6 bases). CDR1 is MDHEN, CDR2 SYDVKM, per germline. CDR3 length equals 14 residues. With 2 bases removed from V and 8 bases from J, the gap between germline ends came to 13 bases. CDR3 sequence reads: CASSLPGQSHEQFF. CDR3 coding DNA: TGTGCCAGCAGTTTACCTGGACAGTCCCATGAGCAGTTCTTC.

The genes are TRBV7-2 and TRBJ2-1, with TRBD2 matching over 8 bases. The CDR3 has 15 residues. V shed 1 base and J 4 bases; nucleotides not matched to a gene: 3. Per germline, CDR1 SGHTA and CDR2 FQGNSA. The CDR3: CASSLGLAFYNEQFF. In DNA form, the CDR3 reads TGTGCCAGCAGCTTAGGACTAGCGTTTTACAATGAGCAGTTCTTC.

This clonotype was recorded at least ten times. The genes are TRBV7-2 and TRBJ2-3; 9 bases agree with TRBD2. The CDR3 is 16 residues long. The germline V gene has CDR1 SGHTA and CDR2 FQGNSA. V lost 1 base to trimming and J lost 4 bases; unmatched junction nucleotides: 6. Here the CDR3 reads CASSLGVAGVADTQYF. DNA for the CDR3: TGTGCCAGCAGCTTAGGGGTAGCGGGAGTTGCAGATACGCAGTATTTT.

V gene TRBV7-6 combines with J gene TRBJ2-3; 9 bases agree with TRBD2. CDR1 and CDR2 (germline): SGHVS, FNYEAQ. The CDR3 is 15 amino acids. V gave up 4 bases and J gave up 7 bases; unmatched junction bases: 9. CDR3: CASSSLREGRHTQYF. DNA for the CDR3: TGTGCCAGCAGCTCATTGCGGGAGGGGCGGCATACGCAGTATTTT. Looking up the rest from reference TRBV7-6 and TRBJ2-3 gives the full variable domain: GAGVSQSPRYKVTKRGQDVALRCDPISGHVSLYWYRQALGQGPEFLTYFNYEAQQDKSGLPNDRFSAERPEGSISTLTIQRTEQRDSAMYRCASSSLREGRHTQYFGPGTRLTVL.

This clonotype was detected once. The V and J genes are TRBV28 and TRBJ2-6, with D hard to call. The CDR3 consists of 13 residues. Trimming stripped 9 bases from V and 4 bases from J, with 10 bases between. The germline CDR1 and CDR2 sequences are MDHEN and SYDVKM. The CDR3 loop is CASRLPGANVLTF. Here the CDR3 DNA reads TGTGCCAGTCGCCTGCCAGGGGCCAACGTCCTGACTTTC. The complete variable domain, with remaining parts taken from reference TRBV28 and TRBJ2-6, reads DVKVTQSSRYLVKRTGEKVFLECVQDMDHENMFWYRQDPGLGLRLIYFSYDVKMKEKGDIPEGYSVSREKKERFSLILESASTNQTSMYLCASRLPGANVLTFGAGSRLTVL.

The DNA for the CDR3 is TGTGCCAGCAGCTTAGACGGCAGCCTGGGGTACAATGAGCAGTTCTTC. Translation: CASSLDGSLGYNEQFF. V and J are TRBV7-2 and TRBJ2-1; D gene ambiguous. CDR3 size: 16 residues. Trimming removed 1 base from V and 4 bases from J, with 14 bases in between. Looked up from germline, CDR1 is SGHTA and CDR2 is FQGNSA.

This clonotype was seen more than once but under ten times. The chain employs TRBV11-2 and TRBJ2-1, with 11 positions matching TRBD2. The CDR3 totals 16 residues. Trimming removed 2 bases from V and 3 bases from J; junction bases left unmatched: 3. CDR1 is SGHAT and CDR2 is FQNNGV in the germline V gene. The CDR3 coding sequence is TGTGCCAGCAGCTTACTTAGCGGGAGGGGCTACAATGAGCAGTTCTTC. Encoded protein: CASSLLSGRGYNEQFF.

This clonotype showed up many times. The CDR3, as DNA: TGTGCCAGCAGCTTGTTCACTAGCGGGCAAGAGACCCAGTACTTC. Translating it yields CASSLFTSGQETQYF. The gene calls are TRBV7-2 and TRBJ2-5; the match to TRBD2 covers 9 bases. This CDR3 region has 15 residues. In germline, CDR1 is SGHTA, CDR2 FQGNSA. With V trimmed by 3 bases and J by 2 bases, 4 bases remained unmatched.

The chain uses TRBV6-6 and TRBJ1-2, with a weak D call TRBD1 (5 bases). V was pared by 5 bases and J by 11 bases, with 15 bases between. The CDR3 contains 12 residues. The germline V gene has CDR1 MNHNY and CDR2 SVGAGI (reference sequence). CDR3 region: CASSRGVTGYTF. DNA for the CDR3: TGTGCCAGCAGTCGAGGGGTTACGGGGTACACCTTC.

The J gene is TRBJ1-6, the V gene TRBV7-8; unclear D gene. Trimming left V 0 bases short and J 10 bases short, with 10 bases between. Looked up from germline, CDR1 is SGHVS and CDR2 is FQNEAQ. The CDR3 sequence is 14 residues long. The CDR3 here is CASSLASGGSPLHF. CDR3 DNA sequence: TGTGCCAGCAGCTTAGCGAGTGGAGGGTCACCCCTCCACTTT. The full variable domain, with the rest looked up from reference TRBV7-8 and TRBJ1-6, is GAGVSQSPRYKVAKRGQDVALRCDPISGHVSLFWYQQALGQGPEFLTYFQNEAQLDKSGLPSDRFFAERPEGSVSTLKIQRTQQEDSAVYLCASSLASGGSPLHFGNGTRLTVT.

The genes are TRBV20-1 and TRBJ1-1; TRBD1 matches at 8 bases. V shed 3 bases, J shed 3 bases, and the junction held 9 bases outside the gene matches. The CDR3 has 15 residues. The germline gives CDR1 DFQATT, CDR2 SNEGSKA (reference sequence). CDR3 loop: CSARPRGRLYTEAFF. CDR3 in DNA: TGCAGTGCTAGGCCCAGGGGGCGATTGTACACTGAAGCTTTCTTT.

This chain connects TRBV12-3 or TRBV12-4 to TRBJ2-7, with 8 bases that match TRBD2. The trim removed 8 bases at V and 5 bases at J, leaving 14 bases unmatched. The CDR3 is made up of 15 amino acids. CDR3 DNA: TGTGCCAGCCAAACGGGGGGGCGGGAGCGCAACGAGCAGTACTTC. Its translation is CASQTGGRERNEQYF.

CDR3 DNA sequence: TGTGCCAGCAGTTCCGGGACTAGCGGGAGTCGGGAGCTGTTTTTT. Its protein product is CASSSGTSGSRELFF. This rearrangement joins TRBV6-1 to TRBJ2-2, with 14 bases aligning to TRBD2. Trimming took 5 bases from V and 9 from J; bases not matched to a gene: 5. The CDR3 covers 15 residues. Germline V gives CDR1 MNHNS, CDR2 SASEGT.

This clonotype was detected a few times. The chain carries TRBV7-6 and TRBJ2-2; D remains ambiguous. This CDR3 comprises 14 residues. Trimming took 5 bases from V and 7 from J, leaving 14 bases between them. Germline CDR1 is SGHVS and CDR2 is FNYEAQ. The CDR3 loop reads CASSATWGSGELFF. CDR3 nucleotides: TGTGCCAGCAGCGCAACGTGGGGTAGCGGGGAGCTGTTTTTT. Using reference TRBV7-6 and TRBJ2-2 for the parts outside the CDR3, the full variable domain is GAGVSQSPRYKVTKRGQDVALRCDPISGHVSLYWYRQALGQGPEFLTYFNYEAQQDKSGLPNDRFSAERPEGSISTLTIQRTEQRDSAMYRCASSATWGSGELFFGEGSRLTVL.

This clonotype has only one observation. The V call is TRBV2, the J call TRBJ2-3, with 9 bases identical to TRBD2. V shed 8 bases and J 4 bases; nucleotides not matched to a gene: 7. The CDR3 runs to 14 residues. Germline V CDR1 and CDR2: SNHLY, FYNNEI. The CDR3: CASYLAGRADTQYF. CDR3 in DNA: TGTGCCAGCTACCTAGCGGGGAGGGCAGATACGCAGTATTTT.

The rearrangement links TRBV12-3 or TRBV12-4 to TRBJ2-4, with no clear D. The V end lost 5 bases, the J end lost 0 bases, and 14 bases lay between the germline ends. This CDR3 is built from 16 residues. CDR3 nucleotides: TGTGCCAGCAGTCCACGGATGGGGTTAGCCAAAAACATTCAGTACTTC. Its translation is CASSPRMGLAKNIQYF.

This clonotype was found a few times. The V and J genes are TRBV7-2 and TRBJ1-3; the D is unclear. V was shortened by 5 bases and J by 0 bases, with 14 bases between the two germline ends. This CDR3 is 16 amino acids long. CDR1 and CDR2 from the germline V gene are SGHTA and FQGNSA. Here the CDR3 reads CASSPRTVNSGNTIYF. The CDR3, as DNA: TGTGCCAGCAGCCCCCGGACGGTGAACTCTGGAAACACCATATATTTT.

The chain is built from TRBV11-2 and TRBJ2-1, with D possibly being TRBD2 (5 bases). CDR3 length: 15 amino acids. The germline gives CDR1 SGHAT, CDR2 FQNNGV. Trimming shortened V by 5 bases and J by 6 bases, and 17 bases separated the two germline ends. CDR3 coding DNA: TGTGCCAGCAGCCCCGGTCAACTAGATCTCAATGAGCAGTTCTTC. This gives the protein CASSPGQLDLNEQFF.

V is TRBV7-2 and J is TRBJ1-1; D remains unclear. CDR1 is SGHTA, CDR2 FQGNSA, per germline. Deletions cut 9 bases from V and 6 bases from J, with 11 bases between. The CDR3 is 11 amino acids. The CDR3 DNA reads TGTGCCAGTCTAACAGCGGCTGAAGCTTTCTTT. Its protein product is CASLTAAEAFF.

This clonotype came up many times. V gene TRBV7-8 combines with J gene TRBJ2-7; D is perhaps TRBD2 (7 bases). The germline V and J ends were trimmed by 5 bases and 0 bases, with 14 bases remaining between them. The V gene's germline CDR1 is SGHVS and CDR2 FQNEAQ. The CDR3 runs to 15 residues. CDR3 amino acids: CASSPRGGISYEQYF. The CDR3 DNA reads as TGTGCCAGCAGCCCGAGGGGGGGAATCTCCTACGAGCAGTACTTC.

The chain carries TRBV4-1 and TRBJ1-1; 8 bases line up with TRBD1. CDR1 and CDR2 from the germline V gene are MGHRA and YSYEKL. The V gene end was trimmed by 5 bases and the J gene end by 1 base; junction bases not matched to a gene: 6. The CDR3 covers 15 residues. In DNA form, the CDR3 reads TGCGCCAGCAGCGCAGCCGGGACAGGGAACACTGAAGCTTTCTTT. This gives the protein CASSAAGTGNTEAFF.

This clonotype was seen only a few times. V usage is TRBV2 and J usage is TRBJ1-2, with 7 bases fitting TRBD1. The V gene end was trimmed by 4 bases and the J gene end by 5 bases; junction bases not matched to a gene: 4. Germline-derived CDR1 and CDR2 are SNHLY and FYNNEI. CDR3 length: 13 residues. This CDR3 is CASSAGTEYGYTF. The CDR3 DNA follows: TGTGCCAGCAGTGCCGGGACAGAATATGGCTACACCTTC.

The chain recombines TRBV11-1 with TRBJ2-5, with D tentatively TRBD1 (5 bases). Deletions cut 5 bases from V and 5 bases from J, with 15 bases between. The CDR3 has 14 amino acids. Looked up from germline, CDR1 is SGHAT and CDR2 is FQDESV (reference sequence). The CDR3 coding sequence is TGTGCCAGCAGCAATAACCAGAAGGGGGAGACCCAGTACTTC. Its translation: CASSNNQKGETQYF.

The V call is TRBV5-4, the J call TRBJ1-4; D possibly corresponds to TRBD1 (5 bases). The CDR3 extends over 15 amino acids. Trimming removed 3 bases from V and 6 bases from J, with 15 bases in between. Per the germline V gene, CDR1 is SGHNT and CDR2 is YYREEE (reference sequence). The CDR3 DNA reads TGTGCCAGCAGCTCAGGGCTAAACGGATATGAAAAACTGTTTTTT. Protein sequence: CASSSGLNGYEKLFF.

The chain couples TRBV20-1 to TRBJ1-2, with 10 bases lining up with TRBD1. From germline, CDR1 is DFQATT and CDR2 SNEGSKA (reference sequence). The junction had 7 bases not matched to a gene; V was cut back by 3 bases and J by 6 bases. The CDR3 contains 14 residues. DNA of the CDR3: TGCAGTGCTAGGTCAGACAGGGGGCTACATGGCTACACCTTC. Translating gives CSARSDRGLHGYTF.

A few counts support this clonotype. The J gene is TRBJ2-1, the V gene TRBV12-3 or TRBV12-4; D ambiguous. V lost 2 bases and J 7 bases, leaving 9 bases between the germline ends. The CDR3 is 13 amino acids. The CDR3 DNA is TGTGCCAGCAGTTTAACCTTTTGGAATGAGCAGTTCTTC. Amino acids: CASSLTFWNEQFF.